This T cell receptor (beta chain) was captured in a study of T-cell reconstitution after alpha-beta-depleted transplantation in children. Study-level findings and limits: T cells produced anew were the main source of T-cell counts and diversity one year after transplant. Alpha-beta T cells about two months after transplant reportedly derived from several hundred expanded graft clones. Where some patients showed high TCRbeta diversity at day 60, it came from recipient T cells and thymic progenitors that had survived.

The V gene lost 5 bases and the J gene lost 6 bases, with 18 bases spanning the gap. Per the germline V gene, CDR1 is SEHNR and CDR2 is FQNEAQ (reference sequence). This CDR3 region has 15 residues. This clonotype appeared once. Its antigen is unknown. Unique molecular identifiers were used in preparing the TCRbeta library. From the PCR reads, TCRdb called clonotypes with MiXCR, one entry per CDR3 protein. The table has some 550,000 distinct CDR3 sequences, approximately 22% seen once. The clonotype originates from a boy under two years old who had a stem cell transplant for acute myeloid leukemia, so the T cells may come from the graft donor. Sequencing was performed on PBMCs, mostly from graft donor cells, taken 360 days after TCRalphabeta/CD19-depleted stem cell transplant. The gene calls are TRBV7-9 and TRBJ2-3; weak D call: TRBD1 (5 bases). CDR3 DNA: TGTGCCAGCAGCCTCGGTGGCAGGGCATTCGATACGCAGTATTTT. Protein sequence: CASSLGGRAFDTQYF.